The 30 T cell receptor beta chains below all came from one sample that was sequenced in a study of cytomegalovirus exposure and HLA in healthy donors. Using immunoSEQ multiplex PCR, the repertoire was profiled, and TCRdb retains in-frame clones only, with some absent. This table holds approximately 97,000 clones, under 95% found once. Sequencing input: PBMCs. The receptors shown here come from a woman aged 25 to 39 in good health and CMV-seropositive.

CDR3 loop: CASSQPSGRLGPDTQYF. For the CDR3, the DNA is TGTGCCAGCAGCCAACCTAGCGGGAGGTTGGGTCCAGATACGCAGTATTTT. J is TRBJ2-3 and V is TRBV7-9; 11 nucleotides agree with TRBD2. The CDR3 has 17 amino acids. With V trimmed by 5 bases and J by 4 bases, 11 bases remained unmatched. Germline-derived CDR1 and CDR2 are SEHNR and FQNEAQ (reference sequence). Full variable domain (remainder filled in from reference TRBV7-9 and TRBJ2-3): DTGVSQNPRHKITKRGQNVTFRCDPISEHNRLYWYRQTLGQGPEFLTYFQNEAQLEKSRLLSDRFSAERPKGSFSTLEIQRTEQGDSAMYLCASSQPSGRLGPDTQYFGPGTRLTVL.

The rearrangement uses TRBV11-2 and TRBJ2-5; unclear D gene. V was cut by 1 base and J by 4 bases, with 7 bases left in between. Looked up from germline, CDR1 is SGHAT and CDR2 is FQNNGV. The CDR3 has 13 amino acids. CDR3 protein: CASSLVSPETQYF. CDR3 coding DNA: TGTGCCAGCAGCTTAGTTAGTCCAGAGACCCAGTACTTC.

The chain links TRBV7-8 to TRBJ2-5; 8 bases match TRBD1. After removal of 5 bases from V and 0 bases from J, the junction contained 8 bases not matched to a gene. CDR1 is SGHVS and CDR2 is FQNEAQ in the germline V gene. The CDR3 is 16 amino acids. The CDR3 spells CASSMLRTGHQETQYF. CDR3 DNA sequence: TGTGCCAGCAGCATGCTAAGGACAGGGCACCAAGAGACCCAGTACTTC.

This sequence joins TRBV7-9 and TRBJ1-3; D is undetermined. CDR3 length: 15 residues. V lost 5 bases and J lost 2, with 13 bases in between. Germline V lookup: CDR1 SEHNR, CDR2 FQNEAQ (reference sequence). The CDR3 DNA reads TGTGCCAGCAGCGCAACGAACGAGGCTGGAAACACCATATATTTT. Translating it yields CASSATNEAGNTIYF.

The J gene is TRBJ2-7, the V gene TRBV30; D unclear. The germline V and J ends were trimmed by 0 bases and 6 bases, with 12 bases remaining between them. CDR3 length: 13 residues. Looked up from germline, CDR1 is GTSNPN and CDR2 is SVGIG (reference sequence). The CDR3 DNA reads TGTGCCTGGAGTGTCGGTAGTGTCACCGAGCAGTACTTC. This translates into CAWSVGSVTEQYF.

This clone was observed a few times. The chain carries TRBV5-5 and TRBJ1-5; unclear D gene. The length of the CDR3 is 14 residues. Looked up from germline, CDR1 is SGHKS and CDR2 is YYEKEE (reference sequence). V lost 4 bases and J lost 0, with 8 bases in between. The CDR3: CASSREPSNQPQHF. Here the CDR3 DNA reads TGTGCCAGCAGCCGGGAGCCTAGCAATCAGCCCCAGCATTTT.

The chain couples TRBV25-1 to TRBJ1-4, with TRBD1 matching 7 bases. The CDR3 consists of 14 residues. Germline assignment: CDR1 MGHDK and CDR2 SYGVNS. V gave up 7 bases and J gave up 4 bases; unmatched junction bases: 6. DNA for the CDR3: TGTGCCAGCATAGGGGACAGCCGTAATGAAAAACTGTTTTTT. Encoded protein: CASIGDSRNEKLFF.

The chain is built from TRBV11-3 and TRBJ1-3; 9 nucleotides line up with TRBD1. This CDR3 has 16 residues. The trim removed 5 bases at V and 0 bases at J, leaving 5 bases unmatched. Per the germline V gene, CDR1 is SGHNT and CDR2 is YENEEA. The CDR3 loop is CASSPGTGNSGNTIYF. The CDR3 DNA reads TGTGCCAGCAGCCCAGGGACAGGGAACTCTGGAAACACCATATATTTT.

The chain uses TRBV27 and TRBJ2-7; TRBD2 might be the D (6 bases). The CDR3 totals 14 residues. Germline-derived CDR1 and CDR2 are MNHEY and SMNVEV (reference sequence). V was pared by 3 bases and J by 0 bases, with 9 bases between. The CDR3 DNA is TGTGCCAGCAGTTTTGCGGGAAGCTCCTACGAGCAGTACTTC. As protein: CASSFAGSSYEQYF.

The chain joins TRBV2 to TRBJ2-1; D possibly corresponds to TRBD2 (5 bases). CDR3 length equals 16 residues. Trimming pared 4 bases from V and 2 bases from J, leaving 15 bases between. CDR1 is SNHLY and CDR2 is FYNNEI in the germline V gene. The DNA for the CDR3 is TGTGCCAGCAGTGCCCGGTTTAGCGTCACCTACAATGAGCAGTTCTTC. Translated, it gives CASSARFSVTYNEQFF.

The chain couples TRBV5-4 to TRBJ1-1; 8 bases map to TRBD1. V trimming: 5 bases; J trimming: 5 bases; junction bases outside the gene matches: 5. The CDR3 has 13 amino acids. The V gene's germline CDR1 is SGHNT and CDR2 YYREEE (reference sequence). The CDR3: CASRRGQVTEAFF. CDR3 coding DNA: TGTGCCAGCAGAAGGGGACAGGTAACTGAAGCTTTCTTT.

V and J are TRBV27 and TRBJ1-1; maybe TRBD1 (6 bases). The CDR3 extends over 13 amino acids. Germline-derived CDR1 and CDR2 are MNHEY and SMNVEV (reference sequence). Trimming pared 5 bases from V and 3 bases from J, leaving 10 bases between. The CDR3 protein is CASSPRGYTEAFF. The CDR3 DNA is TGTGCCAGCAGTCCTAGGGGGTACACTGAAGCTTTCTTT.

The V and J genes are TRBV6-1 and TRBJ2-3, with TRBD2 matching over 12 bases. The CDR3 consists of 16 residues. The germline gives CDR1 MNHNS, CDR2 SASEGT. Trimming at V came to 5 bases and at J to 0 bases, leaving 3 bases not matched to a gene. DNA of the CDR3: TGTGCCAGCAGTCAAGGACTAGCGGGAAGCACAGATACGCAGTATTTT. This encodes CASSQGLAGSTDTQYF.

The chain has TRBV7-9 and TRBJ1-3; D is perhaps TRBD1 (5 bases). The V gene's germline CDR1 is SEHNR and CDR2 FQNEAQ (reference sequence). V shed 5 bases and J shed 0 bases, with 8 bases lying between them. The CDR3 covers 14 residues. The CDR3 DNA is TGTGCCAGCAGCCGACAGAACTCTGGAAACACCATATATTTT. As protein: CASSRQNSGNTIYF.

The V call is TRBV4-1, the J call TRBJ2-7, with D perhaps matching TRBD2 (5 bases). V was cut by 0 bases and J by 3 bases, with 9 bases left in between. There are 14 residues in the CDR3. CDR1 is MGHRA, CDR2 YSYEKL, per germline. The CDR3 loop is CASSQDLGGYEQYF. CDR3 DNA: TGCGCCAGCAGCCAAGATCTCGGAGGCTACGAGCAGTACTTC.

The CDR3: CASSPGTPTDTQYF. In DNA form, the CDR3 reads TGCGCCAGCAGCCCCGGGACACCCACAGATACGCAGTATTTT. The chain is built from TRBV5-1 and TRBJ2-3; D is possibly TRBD1 (6 bases). V lost 4 bases and J 2 bases, leaving 11 bases between the germline ends. CDR1 is SGHRS, CDR2 YFSETQ, per germline. This CDR3 contains 14 residues.

The chain recombines TRBV7-9 with TRBJ2-1; D possibly corresponds to TRBD2 (5 bases). This CDR3 spans 16 amino acids. CDR1 is SEHNR, CDR2 FQNEAQ, per germline (reference sequence). V lost 4 bases and J lost 3, with 16 bases in between. The CDR3 coding sequence is TGTGCCAGCAGCTATCTCGAGACGGGGAGCTACAATGAGCAGTTCTTC. It codes for CASSYLETGSYNEQFF.

The chain recombines TRBV28 with TRBJ2-1; TRBD1 agrees at 8 bases. V lost 7 bases to trimming and J lost 5 bases; unmatched junction nucleotides: 13. This CDR3 has 16 amino acids. Looked up from germline, CDR1 is MDHEN and CDR2 is SYDVKM. The CDR3 sequence is CASTLLAGTGDNEQFF. The CDR3 nucleotides are TGTGCCAGCACCCTGTTGGCGGGGACAGGAGACAATGAGCAGTTCTTC.

The chain joins TRBV4-2 to TRBJ2-7; D is perhaps TRBD2 (6 bases). CDR1 and CDR2 from the germline V gene are LGHNA and YNFKEQ. This CDR3 contains 15 residues. V was clipped by 4 bases and J by 1 base, with 14 bases between them. CDR3 protein: CASSLQRLGSYEQYF. CDR3 coding DNA: TGTGCCAGCAGCCTTCAGAGACTAGGGTCCTACGAGCAGTACTTC.

This rearrangement joins TRBV4-3 to TRBJ2-3, with 9 positions matching TRBD2. The CDR3 is made up of 16 amino acids. Germline V CDR1 and CDR2: LGHNA, YSLEER. Trimming cost V 5 bases and J 2 bases; bases outside gene matches: 8. CDR3 amino acids: CASSIATSGNTDTQYF. For the CDR3, the DNA is TGCGCCAGCAGCATAGCGACTAGCGGAAACACAGATACGCAGTATTTT.

This clone is a singleton in its sample. V is TRBV29-1 and J is TRBJ2-3; unclear D gene. This CDR3 spans 14 amino acids. CDR1 is SQVTM and CDR2 is ANQGSEA in the germline V gene. V was cut by 3 bases and J by 2 bases, with 12 bases left in between. As DNA, the CDR3 is TGCAGCGTTGATCTAGTCGAAAACACAGATACGCAGTATTTT. It is translated as CSVDLVENTDTQYF.

The chain carries TRBV5-1 and TRBJ1-2; 8 bases fit TRBD1. V shed 5 bases and J 2 bases; nucleotides not matched to a gene: 14. The CDR3 is 17 amino acids. Germline V gene sequence: CDR1 SGHRS, CDR2 YFSETQ. CDR3 sequence (DNA): TGCGCCAGCAGTTCCGACAGGGGCCAAATAAACAACTATGGCTACACCTTC. Amino acids: CASSSDRGQINNYGYTF.

This chain uses TRBV30 with TRBJ2-5; D possibly corresponds to TRBD1 (5 bases). In germline, CDR1 is GTSNPN, CDR2 SVGIG (reference sequence). V shed 2 bases and J shed 2 bases, with 9 bases lying between them. The CDR3 covers 13 residues. CDR3 protein: CAWSRGLQETQYF. The CDR3 DNA follows: TGTGCCTGGAGTAGGGGCCTACAAGAGACCCAGTACTTC.

The genes are TRBV25-1 and TRBJ1-2; maybe TRBD1 (6 bases). There are 12 residues in the CDR3. Per germline, CDR1 MGHDK and CDR2 SYGVNS. V lost 5 bases, J lost 5 bases, and 9 bases lay in between. The CDR3 loop reads CASSIQGYGYTF. CDR3 sequence (DNA): TGTGCCAGCAGTATCCAGGGGTATGGCTACACCTTC.

This clone was seen only once. The chain joins TRBV5-4 to TRBJ2-7; perhaps TRBD2 as D (7 bases). This CDR3 is built from 15 residues. CDR1 is SGHNT and CDR2 is YYREEE in the germline V gene (reference sequence). V gave up 4 bases and J gave up 3 bases, with 17 bases separating them. DNA for the CDR3: TGTGCCAGCAGCACCGCCGGTAGGGGGGGCTACGAGCAGTACTTC. Its protein is CASSTAGRGGYEQYF.

This sequence joins TRBV6-4 and TRBJ1-5; 7 bases line up with TRBD1. Germline CDR1 and CDR2: MRHNA and SNTAGT. The CDR3 length is 14 residues. V was clipped by 5 bases and J by 2 bases; unmatched bases: 3. CDR3 protein: CASSPTGGNQPQHF. CDR3 in DNA: TGTGCCAGCAGTCCAACAGGGGGCAATCAGCCCCAGCATTTT.

This rearrangement joins TRBV27 to TRBJ2-1; tentatively, D is TRBD2 (6 bases). Trimming shortened V by 5 bases and J by 5 bases, and 10 bases separated the two germline ends. Looked up from germline, CDR1 is MNHEY and CDR2 is SMNVEV (reference sequence). This CDR3 has 13 residues. CDR3 in amino acids: CASSMGGDNEQFF. The CDR3 region has the DNA TGTGCCAGCAGTATGGGAGGAGACAATGAGCAGTTCTTC.

The V and J genes are TRBV19 and TRBJ2-5; 7 positions match TRBD2. Trimming took 4 bases from V and 5 from J; bases not matched to a gene: 13. This CDR3 spans 16 amino acids. CDR1 is LNHDA and CDR2 is SQIVND in the germline V gene (reference sequence). Written as DNA, the CDR3 is TGTGCCAGTAGTAGGGACGAGTCGGGGGGTAGGGAGACCCAGTACTTC. It encodes CASSRDESGGRETQYF.

This chain uses TRBV13 with TRBJ1-1, with TRBD1 as a possible D gene (6 bases). The V end was cut by 0 bases, the J end by 5 bases, with 16 bases between. The CDR3 covers 16 residues. Germline V gene sequence: CDR1 PRHDT, CDR2 FYEKMQ (reference sequence). CDR3 sequence (DNA): TGTGCCAGCAGCTTAGGCCCGGTGGGGGCCACGACTGAAGCTTTCTTT. Residues: CASSLGPVGATTEAFF.

This chain connects TRBV7-2 to TRBJ2-5; TRBD2 is a possible D gene (5 bases). The CDR3 has 16 amino acids. The germline gives CDR1 SGHTA, CDR2 FQGNSA. V lost 2 bases to trimming and J lost 2 bases, with 15 bases between them. The CDR3 sequence: CASSLSGTVTQETQYF. CDR3 DNA: TGTGCCAGCAGCTTATCGGGAACGGTGACACAAGAGACCCAGTACTTC. The variable domain in full, with the rest retrieved from reference TRBV7-2 and TRBJ2-5, is GAGVSQSPSNKVTEKGKDVELRCDPISGHTALYWYRQSLGQGLEFLIYFQGNSAPDKSGLPSDRFSAERTGGSVSTLTIQRTQQEDSAVYLCASSLSGTVTQETQYFGPGTRLLVL.